This T cell receptor beta chain was sequenced for a study of blood T cell repertoires in COVID-19. Germline-derived CDR1 and CDR2 are MDHEN and SYDVKM. V was shortened by 4 bases and J by 6 bases, with 22 bases between the two germline ends. This CDR3 has 17 amino acids. Sequencing used immunoSEQ multiplex PCR; TCRdb keeps in-frame clones, though not all of them. The sample consists of roughly 300,000 clones, approximately 90% of them appearing once. The chain recombines TRBV28 with TRBJ1-5; possible D gene TRBD1, 5 bases. This clonotype was sampled from a young woman with COVID-19, enrolled during active disease. The sample consisted of peripheral blood. This CDR3 reads CASSSGQGGANSQPQHF. The DNA of the CDR3 is TGTGCCAGCAGTTCGGGGCAAGGAGGGGCGAATAGTCAGCCCCAGCATTTT.